These 28 T cell receptor beta chains share one sample of origin, sequenced in a study of regulatory T cells in long-lasting Graves disease. TCR beta libraries were built with iRepertoire HTBI primers and Arm-PCR of CDR3 regions. TCRdb passed the multiplex PCR reads through MiXCR, listing each CDR3 protein once. Among 400,000 or so distinct CDR3 sequences listed, around 20% were seen once. The sample's time point: persistent/refractory GD, antithyroid drugs over 5 years with positive TRAb. PBMC-extracted RNA yielded the TCR library. The material was peripheral blood mononuclear cells (PBMCs), obtained when the disease was refractory, from a patient treated with antithyroid drugs. The receptors here all came from a female donor with Graves disease.

This chain connects TRBV6-2 or TRBV6-3 to TRBJ2-2, with D tentatively TRBD2 (5 bases). The CDR3 loop spans 15 amino acids. Trimming took off 5 bases at V and 8 bases at J, with 18 bases between the two ends. Germline V gene data show CDR1 as MNHEY and CDR2 as SVGEGT. CDR3 DNA sequence: TGTGCCAGCAGTCCGAGACTAATTTCAGGAGGGGAGCTGTTTTTT. Translated, it gives CASSPRLISGGELFF.

The CDR3 is CASSPQERNQPQHF. In DNA, the CDR3 is TGTGCCAGCAGTCCTCAGGAGCGCAATCAGCCCCAGCATTTT. V is TRBV2 and J is TRBJ1-5; no clear D. This CDR3 is 14 amino acids long. With 5 bases removed from V and 2 bases from J, the gap between germline ends came to 10 bases. Germline CDR1 reads SNHLY; CDR2 reads FYNNEI.

This clonotype has a count of ten or more. V and J are TRBV12-3 or TRBV12-4 and TRBJ2-7; 8 bases fit TRBD1. V lost 1 base to trimming and J lost 0 bases; unmatched junction nucleotides: 2. The CDR3 consists of 15 residues. The CDR3 is CASSLGTGYSYEQYF. CDR3 coding DNA: TGTGCCAGCAGTTTAGGGACAGGGTACTCCTACGAGCAGTACTTC.

This clonotype was seen a handful of times. The chain joins TRBV29-1 to TRBJ1-1; weak D call: TRBD1 (5 bases). The germline V gene encodes CDR1 SQVTM and CDR2 ANQGSEA. V lost 6 bases to trimming and J lost 4 bases, with 18 bases between them. This CDR3 comprises 14 residues. The CDR3: CSVSLAGPGTEAFF. The CDR3 DNA reads as TGCAGCGTATCACTCGCGGGGCCGGGCACTGAAGCTTTCTTT.

This clonotype occurred a few times. The chain employs TRBV10-2 and TRBJ1-2; tentative D call: TRBD1 (5 bases). V shed 2 bases and J shed 5 bases, with 18 bases lying between them. Germline V gene sequence: CDR1 WSHSY, CDR2 SAAADI. There are 16 residues in the CDR3. The CDR3 nucleotides are TGCGCCAGCAGTGAGGAGGGGCCGGGGAGACCTTATGGCTACACCTTC. Translated, it gives CASSEEGPGRPYGYTF.

This clonotype was detected many times. The chain recombines TRBV28 with TRBJ2-7, with a weak D call TRBD1 (6 bases). CDR1 is MDHEN and CDR2 is SYDVKM in the germline V gene. Trimming pared 10 bases from V and 3 bases from J, leaving 13 bases between. CDR3 length: 12 amino acids. CDR3 in DNA: TGTGCCATCCGGACAGATTACTACGAGCAGTACTTC. As protein: CAIRTDYYEQYF.

This clonotype was picked up a small number of times. The chain has TRBV10-3 and TRBJ1-1; D not resolved. V was pared by 9 bases and J by 3 bases, with 14 bases between. Germline loops: CDR1 ENHRY, CDR2 SYGVKD. This CDR3 is 13 amino acids long. The CDR3 loop reads CAISTLQDTEAFF. The CDR3 DNA follows: TGTGCCATTTCGACCCTCCAGGACACTGAAGCTTTCTTT.

A few counts support this clonotype. The V call is TRBV11-2, the J call TRBJ1-1, with 8 positions matching TRBD1. Germline values: CDR1 SGHAT, CDR2 FQNNGV. Trimming at V came to 1 base and at J to 5 bases, leaving 9 bases not matched to a gene. The CDR3 covers 16 residues. The CDR3 region has the DNA TGTGCCAGCAGCTTAGCCCCAGGCAGGGGGCGGACTGAAGCTTTCTTT. Protein product: CASSLAPGRGRTEAFF.

This clonotype turned up a few times. V usage is TRBV5-1 and J usage is TRBJ2-7; perhaps TRBD1 as D (6 bases). The length of the CDR3 is 14 residues. With 2 bases removed from V and 3 bases from J, the gap between germline ends came to 12 bases. CDR1 is SGHRS, CDR2 YFSETQ, per germline. This CDR3 reads CASSFGTNDYEQYF. In DNA, the CDR3 is TGCGCCAGCAGCTTCGGGACAAATGACTACGAGCAGTACTTC.

The sample holds a few counts of this clonotype. The chain is built from TRBV27 and TRBJ1-1; D is possibly TRBD1 (6 bases). Germline loops: CDR1 MNHEY, CDR2 SMNVEV (reference sequence). The CDR3 runs to 15 residues. V was cut by 7 bases and J by 1 base, with 16 bases left in between. The CDR3 coding sequence is TGTGCCAGCAAGGGAGGCCCGGGACAGAACACTGAAGCTTTCTTT. It translates to CASKGGPGQNTEAFF.

The chain combines TRBV7-2 with TRBJ2-1, with unresolved D. The CDR3 has 19 residues. Germline CDR1 is SGHTA and CDR2 is FQGNSA. Trimming shortened V by 5 bases and J by 7 bases, and 30 bases separated the two germline ends. Written as DNA, the CDR3 is TGTGCCAGCAGCAAATCTCGTGGAATGGGCGACGTCCCCAGGAATGAGCAGTTCTTC. The encoded protein is CASSKSRGMGDVPRNEQFF.

The gene calls are TRBV28 and TRBJ2-7, with TRBD2 identical over 12 bases. V dropped 4 bases and J dropped 2; count of bases not matched to a gene: 18. This CDR3 region has 20 residues. In germline, CDR1 is MDHEN, CDR2 SYDVKM. CDR3 in amino acids: CASSSPRRMTSGRVAYEQYF. The CDR3 DNA reads as TGTGCCAGCAGTTCCCCCCGGCGGATGACTAGCGGGAGAGTGGCCTACGAGCAGTACTTC.

The CDR3 here is CASSHRAITDTQYF. The CDR3 DNA follows: TGTGCCAGTAGTCACAGGGCCATCACAGATACGCAGTATTTT. J is TRBJ2-3 and V is TRBV19; possible D gene TRBD1, 6 bases. CDR1 is LNHDA and CDR2 is SQIVND in the germline V gene (reference sequence). V dropped 5 bases and J dropped 2 bases, with 11 bases sitting between them. The CDR3 runs 14 residues.

The chain recombines TRBV2 with TRBJ2-3; 12 nucleotides match TRBD2. V was clipped by 1 base and J by 0 bases; unmatched bases: 5. The CDR3 has 18 amino acids. CDR1 and CDR2 (germline): SNHLY, FYNNEI. The CDR3 here is CASSEGLAGGPSTDTQYF. CDR3 in DNA: TGTGCCAGCAGTGAAGGGCTAGCGGGAGGGCCGAGCACAGATACGCAGTATTTT.

The chain employs TRBV11-2 and TRBJ2-1; D perhaps matches TRBD2 (6 bases). The V and J ends lost 5 bases and 6 bases respectively, with 11 bases between them. The CDR3 consists of 13 residues. The germline gives CDR1 SGHAT, CDR2 FQNNGV. CDR3 loop: CASSPRAGNEQFF. In nucleotides, the CDR3 is TGTGCCAGCAGCCCAAGAGCGGGCAATGAGCAGTTCTTC.

The chain has TRBV3-1 and TRBJ2-2; 9 bases agree with TRBD2. The germline gives CDR1 LGHDT, CDR2 YNNKEL (reference sequence). V shed 10 bases and J 5 bases; nucleotides not matched to a gene: 11. CDR3 size: 15 residues. CDR3 DNA sequence: TGTGCCAACAGACAAGCGGGAGGACGGACCGGGGAGCTGTTTTTT. Translation gives CANRQAGGRTGELFF.

This chain joins TRBV20-1 and TRBJ2-7; 9 bases align to TRBD1. V trimming: 6 bases; J trimming: 3 bases; junction bases outside the gene matches: 9. The CDR3 covers 14 residues. Germline-derived CDR1 and CDR2 are DFQATT and SNEGSKA (reference sequence). This chain's CDR3 is CSAAPGQGFYEQYF. In nucleotides, the CDR3 is TGCAGTGCGGCCCCGGGACAGGGATTCTACGAGCAGTACTTC.

This clonotype was observed at least ten times. The chain uses TRBV20-1 and TRBJ2-5; possibly TRBD2 for D (6 bases). The germline V and J ends were trimmed by 6 bases and 5 bases, with 19 bases remaining between them. The length of the CDR3 is 14 residues. Germline assignment: CDR1 DFQATT and CDR2 SNEGSKA (reference sequence). CDR3 amino acids: CSARSPTSLETQYF. The CDR3 nucleotides are TGCAGTGCCCGATCCCCTACTAGCTTGGAGACCCAGTACTTC.

The chain has TRBV5-1 and TRBJ2-1; no clear D gene. Deletions cut 1 base from V and 2 bases from J, with 10 bases between. The CDR3 spans 15 residues. The germline CDR1 and CDR2 sequences are SGHRS and YFSETQ. The CDR3 protein is CASSLSGMTYNEQFF. As DNA, the CDR3 is TGCGCCAGCAGCTTGAGTGGGATGACCTACAATGAGCAGTTCTTC.

This clonotype turned up a few times. The rearrangement joins TRBV6-1 to TRBJ1-2; unclear D gene. The CDR3 runs 13 residues. Germline V gives CDR1 MNHNS, CDR2 SASEGT. Trimming removed 3 bases from V and 5 bases from J, with 10 bases in between. CDR3 sequence: CASSDHGVYGYTF. The DNA of the CDR3 is TGTGCCAGCAGTGACCACGGGGTGTATGGCTACACCTTC.

The rearrangement links TRBV3-1 to TRBJ2-7, with D possibly being TRBD1 or TRBD2 (5 bases each). This CDR3 is 15 amino acids long. V was pared by 1 base and J by 0 bases, with 10 bases between. In germline, CDR1 is LGHDT, CDR2 YNNKEL (reference sequence). The CDR3 sequence is CASSQVPGPSYEQYF. The CDR3 region has the DNA TGTGCCAGCAGCCAAGTTCCGGGACCCTCCTACGAGCAGTACTTC.

The J gene is TRBJ2-7, the V gene TRBV30; TRBD1 aligns across 7 bases. Per the germline V gene, CDR1 is GTSNPN and CDR2 is SVGIG (reference sequence). The CDR3 loop spans 14 amino acids. V dropped 1 base and J dropped 0; count of bases not matched to a gene: 3. In nucleotides, the CDR3 is TGTGCCTGGAGTGAGGGGGCCCGCTCCTACGAGCAGTACTTC. Its translation is CAWSEGARSYEQYF.

The sample holds a few counts of this clonotype. The chain employs TRBV20-1 and TRBJ2-5; perhaps TRBD2 as D (5 bases). Germline CDR1 DFQATT, CDR2 SNEGSKA (reference sequence). The CDR3 is made up of 13 amino acids. The ends were cut back, 0 bases at V and 6 bases at J, with 11 bases in the middle. CDR3 nucleotides: TGCAGTGCTAGAGATACTAGTTCGAAGACCCAGTACTTC. Its translation is CSARDTSSKTQYF.

This clonotype has only a few counts. The gene calls are TRBV29-1 and TRBJ2-7, with D possibly matching TRBD2 (6 bases). The CDR3 consists of 13 residues. V dropped 1 base and J dropped 3 bases, with 10 bases sitting between them. From germline, CDR1 is SQVTM and CDR2 ANQGSEA. DNA of the CDR3: TGCAGCGTTGAAGGGACTAACGACTACGAGCAGTACTTC. It specifies CSVEGTNDYEQYF.

This clonotype was picked up many times. The gene calls are TRBV7-9 and TRBJ2-7; D is perhaps TRBD2 (5 bases). V lost 1 base to trimming and J lost 3 bases, with 16 bases between them. CDR1 is SEHNR, CDR2 FQNEAQ, per germline (reference sequence). The CDR3 extends over 16 amino acids. The CDR3 DNA reads TGTGCCAGCAGCTTAGATGAGGGTTCCCGCTACTACGAGCAGTACTTC. Protein product: CASSLDEGSRYYEQYF.

The V call is TRBV29-1, the J call TRBJ2-7, with D uncertain. V dropped 7 bases and J dropped 0 bases, with 13 bases sitting between them. The CDR3 extends over 13 amino acids. Germline CDR1 is SQVTM and CDR2 is ANQGSEA. CDR3 in DNA: TGCAGCGGCCGCACCTGGGGCTCCTACGAGCAGTACTTC. Translated, it gives CSGRTWGSYEQYF.

This clonotype was detected only a few times. V is TRBV20-1 and J is TRBJ1-5, with D possibly matching TRBD1 (6 bases). In germline, CDR1 is DFQATT, CDR2 SNEGSKA (reference sequence). CDR3 length: 14 residues. With 1 base removed from V and 3 bases from J, the gap between germline ends came to 10 bases. DNA of the CDR3: TGCAGTGCTAGAGGGACAGTAAACAATCAGCCCCAGCATTTT. Translated: CSARGTVNNQPQHF.

The genes are TRBV6-5 and TRBJ2-5; no reliable D call. The CDR3 is made up of 15 amino acids. The germline V and J ends were trimmed by 0 bases and 4 bases, with 12 bases remaining between them. Germline-derived CDR1 and CDR2 are MNHEY and SVGAGI. The CDR3 DNA sequence: TGTGCCAGCAGTTACTCCGAGACCAGCGTAGAGACCCAGTACTTC. Protein: CASSYSETSVETQYF.